A selection of T cell receptor beta chains follows, all from one sample in a study of T cells in Graves' hyperthyroidism and ophthalmopathy. TCRdb re-derived calls from the multiplex PCR reads in MiXCR, one entry per CDR3 protein. The table lists a few hundred thousand distinct CDR3 sequences, about 43% of them singletons. The sample taken for sequencing was peripheral blood or thyroid tissue (not recorded which). These receptors were taken from a woman aged 18-29 years with Graves' hyperthyroidism. The CDR3 runs from the conserved cysteine through the conserved F or W. Fields, in order: V gene, clone size, D gene, J gene, CDR3 protein, CDR3 DNA. D genes are given only for firm matches. Only some rows state a clone size, as once, few, many or a class for expanded clones.

V: TRBV7-9
size: many
D: .
J: TRBJ2-1
CDR3: CASSLGDELYNEQFF
DNA: TGTGCCAGCAGCTTAGGGGACGAACTCTACAATGAGCAGTTCTTC

V: TRBV25-1
size: many
D: .
J: TRBJ2-7
CDR3: CASSELTKGGPYEQYF
DNA: TGTGCCAGCAGTGAATTAACCAAAGGGGGTCCGTACGAGCAGTACTTC

V: TRBV20-1
size: many
D: .
J: TRBJ1-2
CDR3: CSARIKSNYGYTF
DNA: TGCAGTGCTAGAATCAAGTCTAACTATGGCTACACCTTC

V: TRBV7-2
size: .
D: .
J: TRBJ1-1
CDR3: CASSLFQGVDTEAFF
DNA: TGTGCCAGCAGCTTATTCCAGGGAGTGGATACTGAAGCTTTCTTT

V: TRBV5-1
size: .
D: .
J: TRBJ1-2
CDR3: CASSSQGSGNYGYTF
DNA: TGCGCCAGCAGCTCGCAGGGTTCCGGGAACTATGGCTACACCTTC

V: TRBV14
size: .
D: .
J: TRBJ1-2
CDR3: CASSAARVNGYTF
DNA: TGTGCCAGCAGCGCAGCCAGGGTCAATGGCTACACCTTC

V: TRBV29-1
size: many
D: .
J: TRBJ1-2
CDR3: CSVSRGPNGYTF
DNA: TGCAGCGTTTCCCGGGGGCCCAATGGCTACACCTTC

V: TRBV6-2/TRBV6-3
size: .
D: TRBD2
J: TRBJ2-7
CDR3: CASSHTSGSHEQYF
DNA: TGTGCCAGCAGTCATACTAGCGGGAGTCACGAGCAGTACTTC

V: TRBV6-5
size: .
D: .
J: TRBJ1-1
CDR3: CASSERQSLTEASF
DNA: TGTGCCAGCAGTGAAAGGCAGTCTTTGACTGAAGCTTCCTTT

V: TRBV29-1
size: few
D: .
J: TRBJ2-3
CDR3: CSVETQDTQYF
DNA: TGCAGCGTTGAGACTCAAGATACGCAGTATTTT

V: TRBV15
size: .
D: .
J: TRBJ1-5
CDR3: CATSSASDAGNQPQHF
DNA: TGTGCCACCAGCAGTGCTAGCGACGCTGGCAATCAGCCCCAGCATTTT

V: TRBV2
size: .
D: .
J: TRBJ2-6
CDR3: CASSQAVRGRLSRANVLTF
DNA: TGTGCCAGTTCACAAGCGGTCCGGGGGCGCCTGTCTAGGGCCAACGTCCTGACTTTC

V: TRBV7-8
size: .
D: .
J: TRBJ2-5
CDR3: CASSFMEPRAEETQYF
DNA: TGTGCCAGCAGCTTTATGGAGCCCAGAGCGGAAGAGACCCAGTACTTC

V: TRBV10-3
size: many
D: .
J: TRBJ2-7
CDR3: CAIRRDYEQYF
DNA: TGTGCCATCAGGCGAGACTACGAGCAGTACTTC

V: TRBV2
size: .
D: .
J: TRBJ1-5
CDR3: CASSVGSSYNEPQHF
DNA: TGTGCCAGTTCGGTCGGGAGTTCCTACAATGAGCCCCAGCATTTT

V: TRBV20-1
size: many
D: TRBD1
J: TRBJ1-3
CDR3: CSARAPGQAGNTIYF
DNA: TGCAGTGCTAGGGCACCGGGACAGGCTGGAAACACCATATATTTT

V: TRBV3-1
size: .
D: .
J: TRBJ2-5
CDR3: CASSTEGRSEQYF
DNA: TGTGCCAGCAGCACGGAGGGGAGGAGTGAGCAGTACTTC

V: TRBV7-2
size: many
D: .
J: TRBJ1-2
CDR3: CASSLGGAIGGYTF
DNA: TGTGCCAGCAGCCTCGGGGGCGCTATAGGGGGCTACACCTTC

V: TRBV5-1
size: .
D: TRBD2
J: TRBJ2-7
CDR3: CASSESRGGDEQYF
DNA: TGCGCCAGCAGCGAATCCCGGGGGGGTGACGAGCAGTACTTC

V: TRBV29-1
size: few
D: .
J: TRBJ2-1
CDR3: CSVGKSGPYNEQFF
DNA: TGCAGCGTTGGGAAATCCGGGCCATACAATGAGCAGTTCTTC

V: TRBV27
size: few
D: .
J: TRBJ1-1
CDR3: CASSLYPWGNLNTEAFF
DNA: TGTGCCAGCAGTTTATACCCCTGGGGCAACTTGAACACTGAAGCTTTCTTT

V: TRBV5-1
size: few
D: TRBD1
J: TRBJ2-3
CDR3: CASSLEGAPGDTQYF
DNA: TGCGCCAGCAGCTTGGAGGGGGCGCCGGGCGATACGCAGTATTTT

V: TRBV29-1
size: .
D: .
J: TRBJ1-5
CDR3: CSSRGLPKGNQPQHF
DNA: TGCAGCAGCCGGGGACTACCCAAGGGCAATCAGCCCCAGCATTTT

V: TRBV25-1
size: few
D: TRBD1
J: TRBJ2-5
CDR3: CASATGGAQTQYF
DNA: TGTGCCAGCGCTACAGGGGGCGCGCAGACCCAGTACTTC

V: TRBV7-9
size: .
D: .
J: TRBJ2-3
CDR3: CASSSKITDTQYF
DNA: TGTGCCAGCAGTTCCAAGATCACAGATACGCAGTATTTT

V: TRBV7-8
size: .
D: .
J: TRBJ2-3
CDR3: CASTSDLIADTQYF
DNA: TGTGCCAGCACCTCCGACTTGATAGCAGATACGCAGTATTTT

V: TRBV29-1
size: .
D: .
J: TRBJ2-2
CDR3: CSVRQGGGELFF
DNA: TGCAGCGTTAGACAGGGAGGCGGGGAGCTGTTTTTT

V: TRBV12-3/TRBV12-4
size: many
D: .
J: TRBJ1-6
CDR3: CASSGTWSPLHF
DNA: TGTGCCAGCAGCGGGACTTGGTCACCCCTCCACTTT

V: TRBV9
size: few
D: TRBD2
J: TRBJ2-3
CDR3: CASSATSGYTDTQYF
DNA: TGTGCCAGCAGCGCGACTAGCGGGTACACAGATACGCAGTATTTT

V: TRBV7-7
size: .
D: TRBD1
J: TRBJ1-4
CDR3: CASSLGDRTNEKLFF
DNA: TGTGCCAGCAGCTTAGGGGACAGAACTAATGAAAAACTGTTTTTT

V: TRBV7-2
size: many
D: .
J: TRBJ1-5
CDR3: CASSLERVDQPQHF
DNA: TGTGCCAGCAGCTTAGAGAGGGTGGATCAGCCCCAGCATTTT

V: TRBV5-1
size: .
D: .
J: TRBJ1-2
CDR3: CASSLAGGRLDGYTF
DNA: TGCGCCAGCAGCTTGGCGGGCGGGAGGTTGGATGGCTACACCTTC

V: TRBV27
size: .
D: TRBD1
J: TRBJ2-5
CDR3: CASSFSRDSPQETQYF
DNA: TGTGCCAGCAGTTTTTCCCGGGACAGTCCCCAAGAGACCCAGTACTTC

V: TRBV27
size: many
D: TRBD1
J: TRBJ2-7
CDR3: CASSLAGTGWHEQYF
DNA: TGTGCCAGCAGTCTAGCCGGGACAGGGTGGCACGAGCAGTACTTC

V: TRBV19
size: many
D: .
J: TRBJ2-7
CDR3: CASSIGLASYEQYF
DNA: TGTGCCAGTAGTATCGGGTTAGCGTCCTACGAGCAGTACTTC

V: TRBV5-4
size: many
D: .
J: TRBJ2-5
CDR3: CASSLETGWAETQYF
DNA: TGTGCCAGCAGCTTGGAGACGGGGTGGGCAGAGACCCAGTACTTC

V: TRBV7-9
size: many
D: .
J: TRBJ2-5
CDR3: CASIPPPGQETQYF
DNA: TGTGCCAGCATCCCTCCGCCGGGTCAAGAGACCCAGTACTTC

V: TRBV29-1
size: .
D: TRBD1
J: TRBJ2-7
CDR3: CSTTGQGSYGQYF
DNA: TGCAGCACCACGGGACAGGGGAGTTACGGGCAGTACTTC

V: TRBV7-9
size: many
D: .
J: TRBJ1-2
CDR3: CASSIQTNYGYTF
DNA: TGTGCCAGCAGCATACAGACTAACTATGGCTACACCTTC

V: TRBV10-3
size: .
D: .
J: TRBJ1-1
CDR3: CASSPGGQGMNTEASF
DNA: TGTGCCAGCAGTCCCGGAGGGCAGGGGATGAACACTGAAGCTTCCTTT

V: TRBV20-1
size: many
D: .
J: TRBJ1-1
CDR3: CSAPDPNTEAFF
DNA: TGCAGTGCACCCGACCCGAACACTGAAGCTTTCTTT

V: TRBV30
size: .
D: .
J: TRBJ2-7
CDR3: CAGFSGTGTYEQYF
DNA: TGTGCCGGGTTCTCCGGGACTGGAACCTACGAGCAGTACTTC

V: TRBV4-3
size: many
D: .
J: TRBJ2-7
CDR3: CASSQVIVQVSSYEQYF
DNA: TGCGCCAGCAGCCAAGTGATTGTGCAAGTCAGCTCCTACGAGCAGTACTTC

V: TRBV4-3
size: many
D: .
J: TRBJ1-1
CDR3: CASSLTGDGNTEAFF
DNA: TGCGCCAGCAGCCTCACCGGAGACGGGAACACTGAAGCTTTCTTT

V: TRBV5-4
size: few
D: TRBD2
J: TRBJ2-6
CDR3: CAWSWEGSSSGANVLTF
DNA: TGTGCCTGGAGTTGGGAGGGGTCGAGCTCTGGGGCCAACGTCCTGACTTTC

V: TRBV24-1
size: .
D: TRBD1
J: TRBJ2-2
CDR3: CATSDWTGDTGELFF
DNA: TGTGCCACCAGTGATTGGACAGGGGACACCGGGGAGCTGTTTTTT

V: TRBV7-8
size: .
D: TRBD1
J: TRBJ1-5
CDR3: CASSLAGQGYSNQPQHF
DNA: TGTGCCAGCAGCTTAGCGGGACAGGGATATAGCAATCAGCCCCAGCATTTT

V: TRBV7-8
size: many
D: .
J: TRBJ1-5
CDR3: CASSSRVANQPQHF
DNA: TGTGCCAGCAGCTCCAGGGTAGCAAATCAGCCCCAGCATTTT

V: TRBV7-9
size: .
D: .
J: TRBJ2-7
CDR3: CASSLVQGAYEQYF
DNA: TGTGCCAGCAGCTTAGTACAGGGCGCCTACGAGCAGTACTTC

V: TRBV10-3
size: .
D: TRBD1
J: TRBJ2-6
CDR3: CAISETGGNVLTF
DNA: TGTGCCATCAGTGAAACAGGGGGCAACGTCCTGACTTTC

V: TRBV20-1
size: .
D: TRBD1
J: TRBJ2-2
CDR3: CSARDRAQSTGELFF
DNA: TGCAGTGCTAGGGACAGGGCTCAGAGCACCGGGGAGCTGTTTTTT

V: TRBV6-2/TRBV6-3
size: few
D: .
J: TRBJ1-3
CDR3: CASSPPRHSGNTIYF
DNA: TGTGCCAGCAGCCCACCGAGACACTCTGGAAACACCATATATTTT

V: TRBV5-1
size: many
D: TRBD1
J: TRBJ1-2
CDR3: CASSYRTGDEGYTF
DNA: TGCGCCAGCAGCTACAGGACAGGGGATGAGGGCTACACCTTC

V: TRBV10-2
size: many
D: TRBD2
J: TRBJ2-3
CDR3: CASSWTSGSENTQYF
DNA: TGCGCCAGCAGTTGGACTAGCGGGTCGGAAAATACGCAGTATTTT